This paragraph covers one TCR beta chain sequence. The antigen this receptor binds is unknown. Nothing much larger sits one base from this clone, and base qualities are not available. Read against the paper, the sample's time point label means: 24 months on ibrutinib. For TCR beta library preparation, about 1.8 micrograms of genomic DNA were isolated from cryopreserved PBMCs. Longitudinal blood samples from CLL patients on ibrutinib monotherapy underwent high-throughput TCR beta sequencing. The patients took part in an open-label, single-center phase 2 trial of ibrutinib monotherapy. This entry belongs to a study of cytotoxic CD8 clonotypes in ibrutinib-treated CLL (TCRdb year 2021). Describing the broader study: In this cohort, around 15 patients were treatment-naive and fewer than 13 were relapsed/refractory, while under 18 had unmutated IGHV. Partial responses were observed in some 24 patients and complete responses in 2; after a median follow-up of around 64 months, remission was maintained in approximately 14 patients and progression was observed in 12. Response samples were taken after a median of roughly 12 months on treatment, ranging from roughly 6 to 36 months. An average of 255,043 productive templates and 80,000 to 100,000 productive rearrangements was obtained per sample. Of the 90 or so participants in the trial, approximately 25 had longitudinal samples available. Cryopreserved peripheral blood mononuclear cells were collected before treatment, at response, and at either disease progression or sustained remission. All remission and progressive disease samples were collected while patients were still receiving ibrutinib. What the research found in general, with its limitations: Sampling times were not matched between patients in sustained remission and patients whose disease was progressing, and lymph node repertoires were not examined. Baseline clonality was found to be higher than that of age-matched healthy donors and was strongly correlated with circulating CD8+ T-cell counts. Clonality rose at ibrutinib response, remained stable during sustained remission, and dropped back toward baseline at progression. Public clonotypes were rare and either shrank or stayed stable during treatment, and the rise in clonality at ibrutinib response reflected expansion of private clonotypes.

V and J are truncated by 1 base and 0 bases respectively, leaving an intervening sequence of 16 bases. Counted from cysteine to phenylalanine, this CDR3 has 17 amino acids. Here the CDR3 DNA is all that survives: 51 bases in frame from base 1. CDR1 and CDR2 were assigned from the germline V gene as LGHNA and YSLEER. Each clonotype received, on average, about 10x coverage in deep resolution sequencing performed on a MiSeq, where the target depth lay between 1 in 1 million and 1 in 200,000 T cells. The immunoSEQ hsTCRB Kit was used to generate TCR beta libraries. As for the original processing: Data were analyzed with ImmunoSEQ Data Assistant and ImmunoSEQ Analyzer, with V, D and J genes assigned per IMGT definitions. Clonality was computed as one minus normalized Shannon entropy of productive rearrangement frequencies, ranging from 0 to 1. Only overrepresented clonotypes making up at least 0.05% of the repertoire of each patient were included in the public clonotype analysis. Thirteen age-matched healthy donor repertoires from immuneACCESS were used as controls for clonality. TCRdb carries this immuneACCESS record with in-frame sequences only. Its versions omit some clonotypes, under half of them owing to an unresolved V gene in the studies checked, with the rest unexplained. That table is the source of V, J and clone size, and D and trimming were worked out from the DNA. This sample holds more than 110,000 clones; 76% were observed only once. In total, the top ten clones hold about 5% of the sample.

The clonotype was recovered from a human donor with chronic lymphocytic leukemia. The source material was PBMCs, sampled after 24 months of ibrutinib treatment. The V and J genes are TRBV4-3 and TRBJ2-7, and the D gene may be TRBD1, 6 bases matching. DNA sequence: TGCGCCAGCAGCCAAGTCTGGGGGACACCGAGCTCCTACGAGCAGTACTTC. This is translated as CASSQVWGTPSSYEQYF.